The 7 T cell receptor beta chains presented below share a single source sample, sequenced in a study of Ad26.COV2.S vaccination and SARS-CoV-2 variants. Profiling relied on immunoSEQ multiplex PCR, and the TCRdb table lists in-frame clones only, not all of them. This sample has over 100,000 clones; less than 85% occur once, and the top ten carry approximately 15%. The source was peripheral blood, collected after recovery from COVID-19. These receptors were obtained from a human donor who had recovered from COVID-19.

The CDR3 DNA sequence: TGTGCCAGCAGTCAAGACCCGGGGGGCTATAATTCACCCCTCCACTTT. It specifies CASSQDPGGYNSPLHF. The chain combines TRBV6-6 with TRBJ1-6; perhaps TRBD1 as D (5 bases). Germline CDR1 reads MNHNY; CDR2 reads SVGAGI (reference sequence). Trimming took off 5 bases at V and 3 bases at J, with 14 bases between the two ends. The CDR3 loop spans 16 amino acids.

This clone was seen a few times. The chain carries TRBV4-3 and TRBJ1-3; possibly TRBD1 for D (5 bases). Trimming took 3 bases from V and 9 from J, leaving 21 bases between them. CDR1 is LGHNA, CDR2 YSLEER, per germline. This CDR3 is 16 amino acids long. In nucleotides, the CDR3 is TGCGCCAGCAGCCAGGAAGCGTGGGGCATACGTAGCACCATATATTTT. It yields the protein CASSQEAWGIRSTIYF.

The chain has TRBV14 and TRBJ2-7, with D unclear. The CDR3 is 16 amino acids. V shed 1 base and J shed 0 bases, with 13 bases lying between them. Germline V gene sequence: CDR1 SGHDN, CDR2 FVKESK. This CDR3 is CASSQALFSSSYEQYF. The CDR3 DNA is TGTGCCAGCAGCCAAGCCCTCTTTAGTAGCTCCTACGAGCAGTACTTC.

The chain is built from TRBV5-4 and TRBJ2-5; D call uncertain. The V end lost 0 bases, the J end lost 5 bases, and 8 bases lay between the germline ends. The CDR3 spans 13 residues. Per the germline V gene, CDR1 is SGHNT and CDR2 is YYREEE (reference sequence). CDR3 sequence (DNA): TGTGCCAGCAGCTTGGCTGGTTTGGAGACCCAGTACTTC. This gives the protein CASSLAGLETQYF.

This clone was counted a single time. V is TRBV7-2 and J is TRBJ2-3; the D is unclear. With 2 bases removed from V and 0 bases from J, the gap between germline ends came to 9 bases. This CDR3 comprises 15 residues. From germline, CDR1 is SGHTA and CDR2 FQGNSA. The CDR3 here is CASSLRAASTDTQYF. The CDR3, as DNA: TGTGCCAGCAGCTTAAGGGCAGCTAGCACAGATACGCAGTATTTT.

The chain employs TRBV24-1 and TRBJ1-1; D might be TRBD1 (5 bases). V was shortened by 6 bases and J by 5 bases, with 12 bases between the two germline ends. CDR1 is KGHDR, CDR2 SFDVKD, per germline. The CDR3 is made up of 13 amino acids. The chain's CDR3 is CATSTSGKTEAFF. As DNA, the CDR3 is TGTGCCACCAGTACCTCAGGGAAGACTGAAGCTTTCTTT.

The chain is built from TRBV5-6 and TRBJ1-2, with D uncertain. Germline loops: CDR1 SGHDT, CDR2 YYEEEE. The CDR3 totals 13 residues. Trimming shortened V by 3 bases and J by 8 bases, and 14 bases separated the two germline ends. The CDR3 sequence is CASSSEPERGYTF. The CDR3, as DNA: TGTGCCAGCAGCTCAGAGCCGGAGCGGGGCTACACCTTC.